The sequence of this T cell receptor (beta chain) was determined in a study of blood T cell repertoires in COVID-19. For the study at large: PBMCs, B-cell-depleted T cells, or T cells provided the cDNA or gDNA that made up the material.

The protocol was immunoSEQ multiplex PCR, while the TCRdb copy is restricted to in-frame clones and leaves out a portion. The sample yields about 190,000 clones, roughly 80% seen once. Enrollment of patients from Seattle took place during active infection, with longitudinal follow-up. V gave up 6 bases and J gave up 2 bases; unmatched junction bases: 12. In germline, CDR1 is MNHEY, CDR2 SMNVEV (reference sequence). There are 16 residues in the CDR3. The receptor was derived from a woman aged 55 to 70 with COVID-19, enrolled during active disease. Source material: peripheral blood. The chain carries TRBV27 and TRBJ2-7, with TRBD2 matching 8 bases. CDR3 bases: TGTGCCAGCAGCCGGGAGGGAGGCCACTCAACCTACGAGCAGTACTTC. This sequence encodes CASSREGGHSTYEQYF.